The 31 T cell receptor beta chains reported below all come from one sample, sequenced in a study of blood T cell repertoires in COVID-19. Data came from immunoSEQ multiplex PCR; TCRdb stores just in-frame clones and leaves some out. Seen here are around 68,000 clones, 82% observed once, and the top ten hold about 12%. Sequencing was performed on peripheral blood. The origin of the receptors is a human donor in a cohort sampled during active COVID-19.

The chain is built from TRBV5-1 and TRBJ1-2, with D maybe TRBD1 (6 bases). V was trimmed by 3 bases and J by 0 bases, leaving 15 bases between them. CDR1 SGHRS and CDR2 YFSETQ come from the germline V gene. The CDR3 extends over 16 amino acids. As DNA, the CDR3 is TGCGCCAGCAGCTCGGGACGGGGGGCCACTAACTATGGCTACACCTTC. Protein sequence: CASSSGRGATNYGYTF.

The V call is TRBV24-1, the J call TRBJ2-3; 11 bases map to TRBD2. CDR3 size: 17 residues. Germline-derived CDR1 and CDR2 are KGHDR and SFDVKD. The J segment lost 0 bases and the V segment lost 4 bases, leaving 5 bases of the junction unmatched. The CDR3 coding sequence is TGTGCCACCAGTGACCCCGGGACTAGCGGTAGCACAGATACGCAGTATTTT. Encoded protein: CATSDPGTSGSTDTQYF.

This rearrangement joins TRBV2 to TRBJ2-1; D is perhaps TRBD1 (5 bases). Germline lookup yields CDR1 SNHLY and CDR2 FYNNEI. This CDR3 is 15 amino acids long. The V gene lost 1 base and the J gene lost 0 bases, with 7 bases spanning the gap. CDR3 DNA: TGTGCCAGCAGTGAAGGACAGCTCTCCTACAATGAGCAGTTCTTC. Residues: CASSEGQLSYNEQFF. Combining the CDR3 with reference TRBV2 and TRBJ2-1 gives the whole variable domain EPEVTQTPSHQVTQMGQEVILRCVPISNHLYFYWYRQILGQKVEFLVSFYNNEISEKSEIFDDQFSVERPDGSNFTLKIRSTKLEDSAMYFCASSEGQLSYNEQFFGPGTRLTVL.

This chain uses TRBV15 with TRBJ2-7; no reliable D call. The CDR3 covers 14 residues. V gave up 0 bases and J gave up 0 bases, with 6 bases separating them. Germline V gene lookup returns CDR1 LNHNV and CDR2 YYDKDF (reference sequence). CDR3 DNA: TGTGCCACCAGCAGAGAACCCAGCTCCTACGAGCAGTACGTC. Its translation is CATSREPSSYEQYV.

This chain uses TRBV19 with TRBJ2-4, with 11 bases matching TRBD2. J was trimmed by 2 bases and V by 5 bases; bases with no gene match: 8. The CDR3 is 17 residues long. The V gene's germline CDR1 is LNHDA and CDR2 SQIVND (reference sequence). The CDR3 reads CASSAQLAGVPKNIQYF. The CDR3 DNA follows: TGTGCCAGTAGTGCTCAACTAGCGGGGGTCCCCAAAAACATTCAGTACTTC.

J is TRBJ1-2 and V is TRBV10-2; 8 bases fit TRBD1. CDR1 is WSHSY, CDR2 SAAADI, per germline. The CDR3 loop spans 14 amino acids. Unmatched junction bases numbered 7, after V lost 8 bases and J lost 2 bases. The CDR3 is CASSGQARNYGYTF. The CDR3 bases are TGCGCCAGCTCGGGACAGGCGCGCAACTATGGCTACACCTTC.

The chain couples TRBV2 to TRBJ2-7, with 8 bases that match TRBD1. The CDR3 spans 14 residues. Unmatched junction bases numbered 7, after V lost 3 bases and J lost 6 bases. The V gene's germline CDR1 is SNHLY and CDR2 FYNNEI. CDR3 protein: CASSEVRGLREQYV. The CDR3 region has the DNA TGTGCCAGCAGTGAGGTCAGGGGGCTACGCGAGCAGTACGTC.

The chain has TRBV12-3 or TRBV12-4 and TRBJ2-7; a weak D match, TRBD1 (5 bases). Trimming removed 7 bases at V and 2 bases at J, with 9 bases between. The CDR3 covers 12 residues. The CDR3 spells CASTRDTYEQYF. The CDR3 nucleotides are TGTGCCAGCACCAGGGATACCTACGAGCAGTACTTC.

DNA of the CDR3: TGTGCCTGGTCCCGCGGGGGGGCCGGGGAGACCCAGTACTTC. This sequence encodes CAWSRGGAGETQYF. The chain recombines TRBV30 with TRBJ2-5; TRBD2 matches 9 bases. The V gene's germline CDR1 is GTSNPN and CDR2 SVGIG (reference sequence). The CDR3 length is 14 residues. Trimming took 5 bases from V and 5 from J; bases not matched to a gene: 9.

This chain uses TRBV19 with TRBJ2-1; possible D gene TRBD1, 6 bases. Trimming cost V 7 bases and J 4 bases, with 14 bases left between them. Germline values: CDR1 LNHDA, CDR2 SQIVND (reference sequence). CDR3 length equals 14 residues. The CDR3 DNA reads as TGTGCCAGTAATTGGGGGCTCAGTTACAATGAGCAGTTCTTC. Amino acid sequence: CASNWGLSYNEQFF.

Here the CDR3 reads CASGMTGGPGNTIYF. The CDR3 DNA is TGTGCTAGTGGTATGACGGGGGGCCCTGGAAACACCATATATTTT. The chain links TRBV12-5 to TRBJ1-3, with TRBD1 as a possible D gene (6 bases). This CDR3 contains 15 residues. CDR1 and CDR2 (germline): LGHNT, FRNRAP. Deletions cut 5 bases from V and 2 bases from J, with 13 bases between.

The J gene is TRBJ2-2, the V gene TRBV4-2, with TRBD2 matching 8 bases. CDR1 LGHNA and CDR2 YNFKEQ come from the germline V gene. The CDR3 is 14 residues long. V lost 3 bases and J lost 8; bases outside the gene matches: 5. CDR3 sequence reads: CASSQIAGRGELFF. CDR3 DNA sequence: TGTGCCAGCAGCCAGATAGCGGGGAGGGGGGAGCTGTTTTTT.

J is TRBJ2-2 and V is TRBV6-5, with D perhaps matching TRBD1 (5 bases). Trimming removed 6 bases from V and 0 bases from J, with 11 bases in between. This CDR3 is built from 15 residues. Per the germline V gene, CDR1 is MNHEY and CDR2 is SVGAGI. Written as DNA, the CDR3 is TGTGCCAGCAGCCGGACACCGGCGAACACCGGGGAGCTGTTTTTT. Translated, it gives CASSRTPANTGELFF.

The chain joins TRBV19 to TRBJ1-1, with 9 positions matching TRBD1. The junction had 4 bases not matched to a gene; V was cut back by 5 bases and J by 0 bases. Germline CDR1 LNHDA, CDR2 SQIVND (reference sequence). The CDR3 sequence is 15 residues long. CDR3 sequence (DNA): TGTGCCAGTAGTGTACAGGGGGCGATGAACACTGAAGCTTTCTTT. Translated: CASSVQGAMNTEAFF.

J is TRBJ2-3 and V is TRBV20-1; 8 positions agree with TRBD2. The germline CDR1 and CDR2 sequences are DFQATT and SNEGSKA (reference sequence). V gave up 3 bases and J gave up 0 bases; unmatched junction bases: 5. The CDR3 spans 15 residues. The CDR3 sequence is CSASLLAESTDTQYF. The DNA for the CDR3 is TGCAGTGCTAGTTTACTAGCGGAAAGCACAGATACGCAGTATTTT.

This clone occurred a few times. V is TRBV27 and J is TRBJ2-7; 9 bases are a match to TRBD2. Germline CDR1 reads MNHEY; CDR2 reads SMNVEV (reference sequence). Trimming cost V 5 bases and J 3 bases; bases outside gene matches: 11. This CDR3 is 16 amino acids long. The CDR3 sequence: CASSPRSGGHRYEQYF. The CDR3 nucleotides read TGTGCCAGCAGTCCCCGGAGCGGGGGGCACCGCTACGAGCAGTACTTC.

CDR3 bases: TGCGCCAGCAGCTTGCCTAGCGGGGGGGTACGAGAGACCCAGTACTTC. Translation: CASSLPSGGVRETQYF. The gene calls are TRBV5-1 and TRBJ2-5; 12 nucleotides align to TRBD2. V lost 1 base and J lost 4; bases outside the gene matches: 5. Germline CDR1 reads SGHRS; CDR2 reads YFSETQ. The CDR3 contains 16 residues.

The J gene is TRBJ2-2, the V gene TRBV27; 8 bases align to TRBD1. The CDR3 sequence is 15 residues long. V was clipped by 9 bases and J by 4 bases; unmatched bases: 10. Germline V CDR1 and CDR2: MNHEY, SMNVEV (reference sequence). CDR3: CASTAGTGSTGELFF. CDR3 nucleotides: TGTGCCAGTACGGCTGGGACAGGAAGCACCGGGGAGCTGTTTTTT.

The chain has TRBV6-2 or TRBV6-3 and TRBJ2-4; D unresolved. Germline-derived CDR1 and CDR2 are MNHEY and SVGEGT. V shed 6 bases and J shed 5 bases, with 17 bases lying between them. The CDR3 runs 15 residues. CDR3 region: CASSPLLGGENIQYF. CDR3 nucleotides: TGTGCCAGCAGCCCCCTGCTCGGCGGTGAAAACATTCAGTACTTC.

The gene calls are TRBV7-9 and TRBJ2-5; D ambiguous. The germline gives CDR1 SEHNR, CDR2 FQNEAQ (reference sequence). The CDR3 loop spans 11 amino acids. The germline V and J ends were trimmed by 5 bases and 9 bases, with 10 bases remaining between them. The CDR3 DNA reads as TGTGCCAGCAGCGAAAAGCAGGCCCAGTACTTC. Translating gives CASSEKQAQYF.

The gene calls are TRBV5-4 and TRBJ2-3; 7 nucleotides align to TRBD1. Per germline, CDR1 SGHNT and CDR2 YYREEE (reference sequence). V trimming: 5 bases; J trimming: 7 bases; junction bases outside the gene matches: 13. The CDR3 runs to 15 residues. The CDR3 sequence is CASSRGGEVGYTQYF. For the CDR3, the DNA is TGTGCCAGCAGTAGAGGGGGCGAGGTAGGCTATACGCAGTATTTT. Combining the CDR3 with reference TRBV5-4 and TRBJ2-3 gives the whole variable domain ETGVTQSPTHLIKTRGQQVTLRCSSQSGHNTVSWYQQALGQGPQFIFQYYREEENGRGNFPPRFSGLQFPNYSSELNVNALELDDSALYLCASSRGGEVGYTQYFGPGTRLTVL.

The CDR3 protein is CAWAGQGFQPQHF. For the CDR3, the DNA is TGTGCCTGGGCGGGACAGGGGTTTCAGCCCCAGCATTTT. The chain couples TRBV30 to TRBJ1-5; TRBD1 aligns across 10 bases. This CDR3 is 13 amino acids long. Per germline, CDR1 GTSNPN and CDR2 SVGIG (reference sequence). V lost 5 bases to trimming and J lost 6 bases; unmatched junction nucleotides: 4.

V gene TRBV11-1 combines with J gene TRBJ2-7; TRBD2 aligns across 7 bases. V was clipped by 4 bases and J by 6 bases; unmatched bases: 12. Germline V gives CDR1 SGHAT, CDR2 FQDESV (reference sequence). CDR3 length: 15 residues. CDR3 residues: CASSSGGFGALEQYF. The CDR3 DNA follows: TGTGCCAGCAGCTCCGGGGGGTTTGGGGCGCTCGAGCAGTACTTC.

This clone appeared once. V is TRBV5-8 and J is TRBJ2-2, with 10 nucleotides matching TRBD1. Germline-derived CDR1 and CDR2 are SGHTS and YDEGEE. V lost 4 bases to trimming and J lost 1 base; unmatched junction nucleotides: 1. This CDR3 comprises 15 residues. The CDR3: CASSRTGGNTGELFF. The CDR3 nucleotides read TGTGCCAGCAGCCGGACAGGGGGGAACACCGGGGAGCTGTTTTTT.

The CDR3 sequence: CAISLGGTRETQYF. CDR3 nucleotides: TGTGCCATCTCCCTCGGGGGGACTCGGGAGACCCAGTACTTC. V usage is TRBV10-3 and J usage is TRBJ2-5; 7 bases map to TRBD2. CDR3 length equals 14 residues. V lost 8 bases and J lost 5; bases outside the gene matches: 11. CDR1 is ENHRY and CDR2 is SYGVKD in the germline V gene.

CDR3 loop: CASSFYNEQFF. In DNA, the CDR3 is TGTGCCAGTTCGTTCTACAATGAGCAGTTCTTC. This chain joins TRBV19 and TRBJ2-1; D is undetermined. Germline V CDR1 and CDR2: LNHDA, SQIVND (reference sequence). This CDR3 is 11 amino acids long. Trimming pared 8 bases from V and 3 bases from J, leaving 5 bases between.

The chain couples TRBV15 to TRBJ2-3; 9 positions match TRBD1. In germline, CDR1 is LNHNV, CDR2 YYDKDF (reference sequence). The CDR3 runs 15 residues. V gave up 7 bases and J gave up 2 bases; unmatched junction bases: 7. CDR3 in DNA: TGTGCCACCAAAACGGACAGGGGAAACACAGATACGCAGTATTTT. Translated, it gives CATKTDRGNTDTQYF.

The rearrangement joins TRBV5-1 to TRBJ2-2; no definite D call. This CDR3 is 15 amino acids long. V shed 4 bases and J shed 4 bases, with 14 bases lying between them. Germline assignment: CDR1 SGHRS and CDR2 YFSETQ. This chain's CDR3 is CASSPQIRSTGELFF. As DNA, the CDR3 is TGCGCCAGCAGCCCCCAGATCCGAAGCACCGGGGAGCTGTTTTTT.

J is TRBJ2-7 and V is TRBV2; D perhaps matches TRBD1 (5 bases). V was trimmed by 6 bases and J by 2 bases, leaving 14 bases between them. The CDR3 covers 14 residues. Germline assignment: CDR1 SNHLY and CDR2 FYNNEI. For the CDR3, the DNA is TGTGCCAGCAGGACCCCCACAGGTCCCTACGAGCAGTACTTC. Its protein product is CASRTPTGPYEQYF.

The V and J genes are TRBV7-2 and TRBJ1-3; the match to TRBD1 covers 7 bases. The CDR3 runs 15 residues. Germline V lookup: CDR1 SGHTA, CDR2 FQGNSA. The trim removed 5 bases at V and 0 bases at J, leaving 4 bases unmatched. The CDR3 sequence: CASSPGTVSGNTIYF. The CDR3, as DNA: TGTGCCAGCAGCCCAGGGACAGTCTCTGGAAACACCATATATTTT.

This clone was counted once. The gene calls are TRBV18 and TRBJ2-7, with D possibly being TRBD2 (6 bases). The V gene's germline CDR1 is KGHSH and CDR2 LQKENI. The CDR3 sequence is 14 residues long. V lost 6 bases to trimming and J lost 10 bases, with 22 bases between them. CDR3 sequence: CASSPVPEGGAQYF. As DNA, the CDR3 is TGTGCCAGCTCTCCGGTCCCAGAGGGCGGGGCCCAGTACTTC.